This TCR beta chain was identified during a study of human T cells and chemical hapten exposure. Study overall: Sensitization was performed using 2% DPC on a 2 cm by 2 cm upper inner arm skin site. Findings and caveats of the study: PT1 expanded TCR counts and patch test score were linked, and their correlation was positive.

Time point reported: patch test 1, 2 weeks after DPC sensitization. Treatment in this sample: therapeutic diphenylcyclopropenone sensitization with weekly scalp DPC. Concerning this clonotype: As yet, its antigen is unknown.

A single record per CDR3 protein comes from TCRdb applying MiXCR to the RACE reads. The sample contains fewer than 400,000 distinct CDR3 sequences, roughly 6.9% of which appear only once. Germline V gene data show CDR1 as DFQATT and CDR2 as SNEGSKA (reference sequence). CDR3 size: 16 residues. The germline V and J ends were trimmed by 0 bases and 3 bases, with 15 bases remaining between them. This specimen consisted of whole blood, obtained in connection with sensitization to the hapten diphenylcyclopropenone (DPC). J is TRBJ1-5 and V is TRBV20-1; possible D gene TRBD1, 6 bases. The sequence came from a woman aged 18-35 years with alopecia areata. Some clones in this sample may be carry-over from other donors' samples. DNA of the CDR3: TGCAGTGCTAGAGAAGTGGCCAGGGGTCCCAATCAGCCCCAGCATTTT. It is translated as CSAREVARGPNQPQHF.